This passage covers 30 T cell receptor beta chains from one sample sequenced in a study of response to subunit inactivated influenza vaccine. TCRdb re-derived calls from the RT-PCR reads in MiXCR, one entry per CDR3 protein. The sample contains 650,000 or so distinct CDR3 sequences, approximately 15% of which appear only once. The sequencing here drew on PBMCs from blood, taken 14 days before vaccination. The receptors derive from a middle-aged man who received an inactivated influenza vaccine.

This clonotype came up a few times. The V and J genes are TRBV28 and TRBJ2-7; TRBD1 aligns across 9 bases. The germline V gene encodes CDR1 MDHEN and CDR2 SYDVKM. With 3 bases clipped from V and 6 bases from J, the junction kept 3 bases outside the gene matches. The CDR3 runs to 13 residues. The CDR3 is CASSLDRGVEQYF. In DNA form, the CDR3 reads TGTGCCAGCAGTTTGGACAGGGGAGTCGAGCAGTACTTC.

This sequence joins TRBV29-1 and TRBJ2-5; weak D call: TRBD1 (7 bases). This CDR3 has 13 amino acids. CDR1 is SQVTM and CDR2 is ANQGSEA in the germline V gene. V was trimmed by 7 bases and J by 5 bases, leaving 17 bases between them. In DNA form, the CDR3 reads TGCAGCGCCGAAGGAGGGGGCTGGGAGACCCAGTACTTC. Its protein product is CSAEGGGWETQYF.

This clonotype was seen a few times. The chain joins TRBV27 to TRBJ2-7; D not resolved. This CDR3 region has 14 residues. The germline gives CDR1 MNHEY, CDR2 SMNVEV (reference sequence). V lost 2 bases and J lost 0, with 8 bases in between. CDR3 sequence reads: CASSLHPGSYEQYF. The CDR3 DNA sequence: TGTGCCAGCAGTTTACATCCGGGCTCCTACGAGCAGTACTTC.

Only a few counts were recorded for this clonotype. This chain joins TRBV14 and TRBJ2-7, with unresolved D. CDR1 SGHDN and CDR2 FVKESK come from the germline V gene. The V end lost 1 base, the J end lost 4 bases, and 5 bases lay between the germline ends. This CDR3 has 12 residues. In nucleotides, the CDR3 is TGTGCCAGCAGCCAAGTACGGTACGAGCAGTACTTC. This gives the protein CASSQVRYEQYF.

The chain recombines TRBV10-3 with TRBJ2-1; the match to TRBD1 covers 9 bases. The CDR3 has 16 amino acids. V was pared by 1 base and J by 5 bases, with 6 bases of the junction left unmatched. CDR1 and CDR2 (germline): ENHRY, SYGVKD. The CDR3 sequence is CAISELTWTGDNEQFF. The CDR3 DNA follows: TGTGCCATCAGTGAGTTAACTTGGACAGGGGACAATGAGCAGTTCTTC.

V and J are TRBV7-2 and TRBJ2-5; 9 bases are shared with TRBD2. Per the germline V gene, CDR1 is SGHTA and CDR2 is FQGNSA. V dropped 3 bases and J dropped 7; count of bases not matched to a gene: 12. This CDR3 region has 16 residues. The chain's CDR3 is CASSFSPAGGRGTQYF. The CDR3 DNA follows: TGTGCCAGCAGCTTCTCCCCGGCGGGAGGGCGGGGGACCCAGTACTTC.

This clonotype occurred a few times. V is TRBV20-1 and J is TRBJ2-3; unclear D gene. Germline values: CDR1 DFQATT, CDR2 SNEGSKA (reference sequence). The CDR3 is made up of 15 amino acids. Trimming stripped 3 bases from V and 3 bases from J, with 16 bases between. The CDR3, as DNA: TGCAGTGCTAGTTTGGCGGCTCGGGCGACAGATACGCAGTATTTT. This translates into CSASLAARATDTQYF.

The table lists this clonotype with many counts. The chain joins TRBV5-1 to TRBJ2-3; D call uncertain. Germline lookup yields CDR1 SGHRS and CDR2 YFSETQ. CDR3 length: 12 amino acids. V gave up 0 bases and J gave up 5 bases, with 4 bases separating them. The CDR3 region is CASSLEGDTQYF. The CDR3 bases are TGCGCCAGCAGCTTGGAGGGAGATACGCAGTATTTT.

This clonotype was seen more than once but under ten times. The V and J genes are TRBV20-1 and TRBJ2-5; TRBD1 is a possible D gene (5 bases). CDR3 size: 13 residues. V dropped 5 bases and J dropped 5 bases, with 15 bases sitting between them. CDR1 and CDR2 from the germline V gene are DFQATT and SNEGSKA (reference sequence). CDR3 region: CSAGLRGGETQYF. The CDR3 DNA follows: TGCAGTGCTGGCTTAAGGGGTGGGGAGACCCAGTACTTC.

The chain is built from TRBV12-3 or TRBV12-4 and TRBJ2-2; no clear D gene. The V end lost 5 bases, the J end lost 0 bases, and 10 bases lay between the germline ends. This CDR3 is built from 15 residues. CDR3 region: CASSRLGPNTGELFF. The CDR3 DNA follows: TGTGCCAGCAGTCGGTTGGGTCCGAACACCGGGGAGCTGTTTTTT.

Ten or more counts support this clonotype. CDR3 loop: CASSQDWVGTGSGQPQHF. The CDR3 region has the DNA TGTGCCAGCAGCCAAGATTGGGTGGGAACAGGGTCTGGTCAGCCCCAGCATTTT. This chain uses TRBV4-2 with TRBJ1-5, with D possibly matching TRBD1 (6 bases). The CDR3 covers 18 residues. Germline V gene data show CDR1 as LGHNA and CDR2 as YNFKEQ. The V end was cut by 0 bases, the J end by 6 bases, with 21 bases between.

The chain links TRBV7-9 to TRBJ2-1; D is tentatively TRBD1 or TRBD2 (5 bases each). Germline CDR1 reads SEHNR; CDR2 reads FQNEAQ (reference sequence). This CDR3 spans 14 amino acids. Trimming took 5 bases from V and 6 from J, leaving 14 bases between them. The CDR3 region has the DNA TGTGCCAGCAGCAGGGACCTCAGCGGCAATGAGCAGTTCTTC. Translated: CASSRDLSGNEQFF.

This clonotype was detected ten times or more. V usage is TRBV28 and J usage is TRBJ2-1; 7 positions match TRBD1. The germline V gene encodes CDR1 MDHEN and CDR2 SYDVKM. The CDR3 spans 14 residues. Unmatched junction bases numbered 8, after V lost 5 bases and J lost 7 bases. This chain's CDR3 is CASSLLTGENEQFF. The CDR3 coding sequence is TGTGCCAGCAGTCTCCTAACAGGGGAAAATGAGCAGTTCTTC.

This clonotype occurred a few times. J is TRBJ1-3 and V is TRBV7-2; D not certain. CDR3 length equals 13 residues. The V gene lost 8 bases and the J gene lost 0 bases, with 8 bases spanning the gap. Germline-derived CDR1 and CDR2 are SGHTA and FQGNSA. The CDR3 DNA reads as TGTGCCAGCGGGGATTTCTCTGGAAACACCATATATTTT. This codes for CASGDFSGNTIYF.

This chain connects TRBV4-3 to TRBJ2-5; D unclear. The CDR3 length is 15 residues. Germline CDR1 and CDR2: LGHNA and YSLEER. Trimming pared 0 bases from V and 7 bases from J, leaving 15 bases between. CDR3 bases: TGCGCCAGCAGCCAAGAAATTCTTAGGTCCGGGACCCAGTACTTC. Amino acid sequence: CASSQEILRSGTQYF.

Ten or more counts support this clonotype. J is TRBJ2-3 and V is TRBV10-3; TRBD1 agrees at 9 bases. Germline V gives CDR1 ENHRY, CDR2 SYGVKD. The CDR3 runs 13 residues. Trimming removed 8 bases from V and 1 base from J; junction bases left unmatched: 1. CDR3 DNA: TGTGCCATCGGGGACAGGGGCACAGATACGCAGTATTTT. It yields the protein CAIGDRGTDTQYF.

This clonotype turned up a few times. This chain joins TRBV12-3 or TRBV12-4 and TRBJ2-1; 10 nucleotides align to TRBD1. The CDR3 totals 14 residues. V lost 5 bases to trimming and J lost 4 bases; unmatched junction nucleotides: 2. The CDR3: CASSGQGVYNEQFF. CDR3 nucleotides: TGTGCCAGCAGTGGACAGGGGGTTTACAATGAGCAGTTCTTC.

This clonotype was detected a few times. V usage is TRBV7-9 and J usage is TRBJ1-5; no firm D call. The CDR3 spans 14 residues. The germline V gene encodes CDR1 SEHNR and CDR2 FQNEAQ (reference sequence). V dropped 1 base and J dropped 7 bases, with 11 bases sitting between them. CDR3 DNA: TGTGCCAGCAGCTTAGGGTCCCTCGGGCAGCCCCAGCATTTT. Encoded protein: CASSLGSLGQPQHF.

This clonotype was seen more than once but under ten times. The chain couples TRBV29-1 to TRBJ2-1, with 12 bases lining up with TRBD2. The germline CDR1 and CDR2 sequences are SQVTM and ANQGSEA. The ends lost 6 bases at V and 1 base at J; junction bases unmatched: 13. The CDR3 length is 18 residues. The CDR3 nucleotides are TGCAGCGTCCCAAGACTAGCGGGGGAACGACATTCCTACAATGAGCAGTTCTTC. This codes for CSVPRLAGERHSYNEQFF.

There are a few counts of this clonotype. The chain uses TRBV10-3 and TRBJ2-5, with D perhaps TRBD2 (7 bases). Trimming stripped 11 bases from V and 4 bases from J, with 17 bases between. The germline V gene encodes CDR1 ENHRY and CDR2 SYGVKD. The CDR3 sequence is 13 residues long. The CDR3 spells CAADGGPGETQYF. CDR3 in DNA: TGTGCCGCGGACGGGGGGCCGGGAGAGACCCAGTACTTC.

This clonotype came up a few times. CDR3 DNA: TGCGCCAGCAGCTTGGATGGGAGAGATAATGAAAAACTGTTTTTT. It codes for CASSLDGRDNEKLFF. The gene calls are TRBV5-1 and TRBJ1-4, with D hard to call. Trimming removed 0 bases from V and 4 bases from J, with 10 bases in between. The CDR3 consists of 15 residues. Per the germline V gene, CDR1 is SGHRS and CDR2 is YFSETQ. The full variable domain, rest sourced from reference TRBV5-1 and TRBJ1-4, is KAGVTQTPRYLIKTRGQQVTLSCSPISGHRSVSWYQQTPGQGLQFLFEYFSETQRNKGNFPGRFSGRQFSNSRSEMNVSTLELGDSALYLCASSLDGRDNEKLFFGSGTQLSVL.

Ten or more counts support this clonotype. The CDR3 here is CSVREGTGELFF. DNA for the CDR3: TGCAGCGTCCGTGAGGGCACCGGGGAGCTGTTTTTT. This chain joins TRBV29-1 and TRBJ2-2, with D possibly being TRBD2 (5 bases). Germline CDR1 is SQVTM and CDR2 is ANQGSEA. The ends were cut back, 6 bases at V and 4 bases at J, with 9 bases in the middle. CDR3 length: 12 amino acids.

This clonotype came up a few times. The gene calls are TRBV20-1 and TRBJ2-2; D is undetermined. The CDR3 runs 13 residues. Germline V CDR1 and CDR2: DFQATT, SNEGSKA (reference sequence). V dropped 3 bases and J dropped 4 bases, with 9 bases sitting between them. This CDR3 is CSASYVTTGELFF. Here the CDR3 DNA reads TGCAGTGCTAGCTACGTAACCACCGGGGAGCTGTTTTTT.

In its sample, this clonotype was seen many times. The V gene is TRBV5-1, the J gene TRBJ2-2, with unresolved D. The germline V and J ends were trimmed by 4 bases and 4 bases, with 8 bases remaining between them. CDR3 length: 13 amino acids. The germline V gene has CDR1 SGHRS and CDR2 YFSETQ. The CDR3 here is CASSEVSTGELFF. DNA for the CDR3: TGCGCCAGCAGCGAGGTTAGCACCGGGGAGCTGTTTTTT.

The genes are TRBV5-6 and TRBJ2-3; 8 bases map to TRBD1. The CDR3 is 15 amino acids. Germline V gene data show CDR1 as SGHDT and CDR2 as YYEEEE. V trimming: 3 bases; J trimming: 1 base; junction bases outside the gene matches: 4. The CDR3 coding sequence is TGTGCCAGCAGCTCCACGGGACAGGGCACAGATACGCAGTATTTT. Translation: CASSSTGQGTDTQYF.

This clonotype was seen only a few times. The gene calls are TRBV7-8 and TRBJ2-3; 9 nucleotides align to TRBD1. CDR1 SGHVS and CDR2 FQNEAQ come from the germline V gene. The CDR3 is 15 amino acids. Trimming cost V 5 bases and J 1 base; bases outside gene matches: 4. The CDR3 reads CASSITGGGTDTQYF. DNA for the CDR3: TGTGCCAGCAGCATTACAGGGGGCGGCACAGATACGCAGTATTTT.

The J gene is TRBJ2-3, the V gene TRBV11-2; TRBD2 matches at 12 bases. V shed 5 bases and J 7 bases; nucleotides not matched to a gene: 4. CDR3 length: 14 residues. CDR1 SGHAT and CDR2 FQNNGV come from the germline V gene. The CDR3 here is CASSLLAGGNTQYF. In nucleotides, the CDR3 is TGTGCCAGCAGCCTCCTAGCGGGGGGGAATACGCAGTATTTT.

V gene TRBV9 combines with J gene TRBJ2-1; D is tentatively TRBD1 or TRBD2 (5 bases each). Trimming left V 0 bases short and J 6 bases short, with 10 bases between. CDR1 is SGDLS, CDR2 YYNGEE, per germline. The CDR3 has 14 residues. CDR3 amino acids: CASSVGGKPNEQFF. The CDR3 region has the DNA TGTGCCAGCAGCGTAGGGGGGAAGCCCAATGAGCAGTTCTTC.

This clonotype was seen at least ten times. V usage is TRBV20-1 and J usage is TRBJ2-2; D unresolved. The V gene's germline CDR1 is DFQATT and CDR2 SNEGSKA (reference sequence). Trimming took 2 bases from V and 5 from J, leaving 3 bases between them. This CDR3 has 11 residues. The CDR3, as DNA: TGCAGTGCTAGAAAAACCGGGGAGCTGTTTTTT. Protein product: CSARKTGELFF.

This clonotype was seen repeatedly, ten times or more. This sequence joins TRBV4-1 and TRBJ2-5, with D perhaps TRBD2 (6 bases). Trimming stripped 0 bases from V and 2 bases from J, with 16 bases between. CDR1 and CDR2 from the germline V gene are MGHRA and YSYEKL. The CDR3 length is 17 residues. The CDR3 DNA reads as TGCGCCAGCAGCCAAGAATCCAGCGGAGGGCCTCAAGAGACCCAGTACTTC. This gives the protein CASSQESSGGPQETQYF.